This T cell receptor (beta chain) was found in a study of blood T cell repertoires in COVID-19. Study-wide background: PBMCs, B-cell-depleted T cells, or T cells were the source of the cDNA or gDNA that made up the material.

Only in-frame clones appear in the TCRdb table, and some are missing; sequencing was by immunoSEQ multiplex PCR. The sample consists of hundreds of thousands of clones, approximately 80% of them appearing once. This clone was seen repeatedly, ten times or more. Trimming removed 6 bases from V and 3 bases from J, with 11 bases in between. The length of the CDR3 is 13 residues. Germline CDR1 and CDR2: ENHRY and SYGVKD. The sample was peripheral blood. This sequence joins TRBV10-3 and TRBJ1-1; D is perhaps TRBD1 (6 bases). The receptor was isolated from a woman aged 80 or over with COVID-19, enrolled during active disease. CDR3 sequence reads: CAISLTGYTEAFF. The CDR3 coding sequence is TGTGCCATCAGCCTAACAGGGTACACTGAAGCTTTCTTT.